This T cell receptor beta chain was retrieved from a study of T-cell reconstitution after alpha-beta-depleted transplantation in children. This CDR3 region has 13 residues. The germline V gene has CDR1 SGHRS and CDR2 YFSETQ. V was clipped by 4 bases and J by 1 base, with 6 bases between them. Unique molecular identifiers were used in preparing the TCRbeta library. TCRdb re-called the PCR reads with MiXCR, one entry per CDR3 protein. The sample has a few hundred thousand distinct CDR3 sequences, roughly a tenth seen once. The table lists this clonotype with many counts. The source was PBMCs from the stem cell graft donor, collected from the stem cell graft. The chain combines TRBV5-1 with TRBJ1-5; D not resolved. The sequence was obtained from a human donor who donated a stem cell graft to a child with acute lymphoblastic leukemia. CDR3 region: CASSPRSNQPQHF. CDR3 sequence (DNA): TGCGCCAGCAGCCCCAGGAGCAATCAGCCCCAGCATTTT.